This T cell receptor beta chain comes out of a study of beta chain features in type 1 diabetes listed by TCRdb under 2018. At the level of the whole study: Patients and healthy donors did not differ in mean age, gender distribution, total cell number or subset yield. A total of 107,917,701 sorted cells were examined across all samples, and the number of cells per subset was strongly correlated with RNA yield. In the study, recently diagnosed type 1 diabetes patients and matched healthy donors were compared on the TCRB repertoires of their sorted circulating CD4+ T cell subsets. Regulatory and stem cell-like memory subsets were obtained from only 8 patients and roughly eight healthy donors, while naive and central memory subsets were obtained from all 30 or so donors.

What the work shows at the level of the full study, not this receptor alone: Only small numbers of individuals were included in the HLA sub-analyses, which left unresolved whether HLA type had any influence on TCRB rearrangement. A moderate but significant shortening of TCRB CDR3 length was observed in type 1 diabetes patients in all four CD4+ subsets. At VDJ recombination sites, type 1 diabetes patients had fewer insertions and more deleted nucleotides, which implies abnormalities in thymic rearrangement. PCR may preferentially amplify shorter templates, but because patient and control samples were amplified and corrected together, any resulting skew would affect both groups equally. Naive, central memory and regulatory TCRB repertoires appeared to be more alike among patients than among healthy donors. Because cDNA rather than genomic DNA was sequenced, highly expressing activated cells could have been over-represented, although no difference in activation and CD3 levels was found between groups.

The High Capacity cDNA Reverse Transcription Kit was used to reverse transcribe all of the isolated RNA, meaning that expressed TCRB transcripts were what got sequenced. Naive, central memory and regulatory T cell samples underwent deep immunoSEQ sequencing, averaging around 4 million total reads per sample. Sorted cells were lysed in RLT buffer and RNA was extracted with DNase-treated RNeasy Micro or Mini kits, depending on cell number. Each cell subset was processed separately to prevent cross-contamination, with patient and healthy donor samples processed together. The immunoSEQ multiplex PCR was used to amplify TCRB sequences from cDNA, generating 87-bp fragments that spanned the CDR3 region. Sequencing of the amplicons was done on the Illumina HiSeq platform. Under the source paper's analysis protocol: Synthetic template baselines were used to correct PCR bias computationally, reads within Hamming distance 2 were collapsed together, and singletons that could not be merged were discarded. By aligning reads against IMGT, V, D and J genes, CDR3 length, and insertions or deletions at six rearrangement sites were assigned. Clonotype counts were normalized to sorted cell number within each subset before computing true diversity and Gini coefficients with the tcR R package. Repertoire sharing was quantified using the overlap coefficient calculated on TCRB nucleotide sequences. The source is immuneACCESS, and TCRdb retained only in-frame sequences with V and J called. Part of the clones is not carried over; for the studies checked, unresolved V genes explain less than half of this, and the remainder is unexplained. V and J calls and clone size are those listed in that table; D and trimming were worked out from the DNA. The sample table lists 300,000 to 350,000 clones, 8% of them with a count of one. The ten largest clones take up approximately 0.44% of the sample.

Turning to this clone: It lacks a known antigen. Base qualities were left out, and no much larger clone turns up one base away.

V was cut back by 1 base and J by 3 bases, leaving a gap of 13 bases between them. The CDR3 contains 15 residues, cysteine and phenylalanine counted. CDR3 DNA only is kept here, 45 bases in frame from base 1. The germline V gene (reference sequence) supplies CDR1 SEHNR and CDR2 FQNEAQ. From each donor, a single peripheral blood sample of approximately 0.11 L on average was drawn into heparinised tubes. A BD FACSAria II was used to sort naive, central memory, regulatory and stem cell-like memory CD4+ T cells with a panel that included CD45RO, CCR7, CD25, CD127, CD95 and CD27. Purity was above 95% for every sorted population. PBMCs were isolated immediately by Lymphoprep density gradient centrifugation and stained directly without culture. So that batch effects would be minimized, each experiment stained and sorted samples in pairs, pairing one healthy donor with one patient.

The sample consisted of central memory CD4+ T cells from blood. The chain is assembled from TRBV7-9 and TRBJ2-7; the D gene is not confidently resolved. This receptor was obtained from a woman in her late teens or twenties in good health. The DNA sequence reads TGTGCCAGCAGCTTAGAAGGCCACAGTATCTACGAGCAGTACTTC. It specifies CASSLEGHSIYEQYF.